Shown below are 13 T cell receptor beta chains from a single sample sequenced in a study of shared clonotypes between healthy human individuals (TCRdb year 2020). The library came from the immunoSEQ multiplex PCR assay. Entries here come from immuneACCESS through TCRdb and include only in-frame sequences with V and J called. Some clones fail to appear in such tables; in the studies checked, an unresolved V gene covers under half of the shortfall, and the cause of the remainder is unknown. This sample is represented by approximately 2.4 million clones; approximately 94% of them were singletons. Clones ranked in the top ten supply roughly 0.13% of the sample. Source material: naive CD4+ T cells sorted from blood. Per the publication, the cell subset or site label means: CD45RA+ positively selected. The receptors come from a man younger than 35 in good health.

The rearrangement links TRBV7-6 to TRBJ1-3, with a possible D match to TRBD1 (6 bases). The CDR3 is 18 residues long. Germline V lookup: CDR1 SGHVS, CDR2 FNYEAQ. Trimming cost V 1 base and J 1 base, with 17 bases left between them. The CDR3 bases are TGTGCCAGCAGCTTAGGCCTACAGGGTAGGGATTCTGGAAACACCATATATTTT. Translation: CASSLGLQGRDSGNTIYF.

This clone was counted a single time. The rearrangement uses TRBV7-9 and TRBJ1-6; weak D call: TRBD1 (6 bases). V lost 5 bases and J 9 bases, leaving 14 bases between the germline ends. The CDR3 contains 14 residues. From germline, CDR1 is SEHNR and CDR2 FQNEAQ (reference sequence). The CDR3 reads CASSIAEGGSPLHF. The CDR3 DNA is TGTGCCAGCAGCATCGCTGAGGGGGGTTCACCCCTCCACTTT. Together with reference TRBV7-9 and TRBJ1-6, the CDR3 gives the full variable domain: DTGVSQNPRHKITKRGQNVTFRCDPISEHNRLYWYRQTLGQGPEFLTYFQNEAQLEKSRLLSDRFSAERPKGSFSTLEIQRTEQGDSAMYLCASSIAEGGSPLHFGNGTRLTVT.

The rearrangement joins TRBV30 to TRBJ1-2; D remains unclear. Germline CDR1 is GTSNPN and CDR2 is SVGIG (reference sequence). The CDR3 is 12 amino acids. Trimming shortened V by 0 bases and J by 3 bases, and 5 bases separated the two germline ends. CDR3 nucleotides: TGTGCCTGGAGTGTAGAAGACTATGGCTACACCTTC. This codes for CAWSVEDYGYTF.

CDR3 DNA: TGCAGCGTCGGGACCGGGACTAGCGGTCCAGATACGCAGTATTTT. Translation: CSVGTGTSGPDTQYF. The rearrangement joins TRBV29-1 to TRBJ2-3; 11 bases fit TRBD2. Germline values: CDR1 SQVTM, CDR2 ANQGSEA. This CDR3 is built from 15 residues. After removal of 6 bases from V and 4 bases from J, the junction contained 9 bases not matched to a gene.

Points on this clone: In the same sample, other DNA sequences code for this CDR3. The chain recombines TRBV11-2 with TRBJ2-5, with 11 positions matching TRBD2. This CDR3 spans 15 amino acids. The J segment lost 4 bases and the V segment lost 1 base, leaving 2 bases of the junction unmatched. Germline V CDR1 and CDR2: SGHAT, FQNNGV. The CDR3 here is CASSLVSGGGETQYF. In DNA form, the CDR3 reads TGTGCCAGCAGCTTAGTTAGCGGGGGGGGAGAGACCCAGTACTTC.

The J gene is TRBJ1-6, the V gene TRBV7-2; the D gene is possibly TRBD1 (5 bases). V lost 0 bases, J lost 2 bases, and 8 bases lay in between. The CDR3 is 16 amino acids. The germline CDR1 and CDR2 sequences are SGHTA and FQGNSA. In DNA, the CDR3 is TGTGCCAGCAGCTTAGCAGGGGTCGCCTATAATTCACCCCTCCACTTT. Translated: CASSLAGVAYNSPLHF.

The V and J genes are TRBV18 and TRBJ2-7, with a weak D call TRBD2 (6 bases). Germline V lookup: CDR1 KGHSH, CDR2 LQKENI. V was clipped by 5 bases and J by 0 bases, with 14 bases between them. The CDR3 is 15 residues long. The CDR3 is CASSLRQTSSYEQYF. For the CDR3, the DNA is TGTGCCAGCTCATTACGACAGACTAGCTCCTACGAGCAGTACTTC.

In DNA form, the CDR3 reads TGTGCCACCAGGGGGCCTACCTATGGCTACACCTTC. Its protein is CATRGPTYGYTF. The rearrangement joins TRBV28 to TRBJ1-2; 8 bases map to TRBD1. The CDR3 totals 12 residues. J was trimmed by 4 bases and V by 10 bases; bases with no gene match: 5. Per germline, CDR1 MDHEN and CDR2 SYDVKM.

The V and J genes are TRBV28 and TRBJ2-5; 7 nucleotides align to TRBD1. The CDR3 loop spans 12 amino acids. V shed 8 bases and J 9 bases; nucleotides not matched to a gene: 9. CDR1 and CDR2 (germline): MDHEN, SYDVKM. The CDR3 is CASLTGAKAQYF. CDR3 in DNA: TGTGCCAGCCTAACAGGGGCTAAGGCCCAGTACTTC.

This chain connects TRBV19 to TRBJ2-2, with 10 bases lining up with TRBD2. J was trimmed by 6 bases and V by 3 bases; bases with no gene match: 7. The CDR3 totals 16 residues. Germline V lookup: CDR1 LNHDA, CDR2 SQIVND (reference sequence). DNA for the CDR3: TGTGCCAGTAGTATGGGGCCTAGCGGGAGCGCCGGGGAGCTGTTTTTT. Translated: CASSMGPSGSAGELFF.

The chain recombines TRBV6-5 with TRBJ1-1; D possibly corresponds to TRBD1 (6 bases). The V and J ends lost 4 bases and 5 bases respectively, with 14 bases between them. Germline CDR1 and CDR2: MNHEY and SVGAGI. The CDR3 runs to 14 residues. The CDR3 region is CASSLRKGGTEAFF. CDR3 DNA: TGTGCCAGCAGTTTAAGAAAGGGGGGGACTGAAGCTTTCTTT.

A remark on this clone: Other nucleotide sequences in the sample specify the same CDR3. This chain uses TRBV18 with TRBJ1-2, with D tentatively TRBD1 (5 bases). Germline V gene sequence: CDR1 KGHSH, CDR2 LQKENI. The CDR3 consists of 13 residues. The V end lost 2 bases, the J end lost 5 bases, and 9 bases lay between the germline ends. CDR3 sequence reads: CASSPNEGYGYTF. The CDR3 DNA reads TGTGCCAGCTCACCAAACGAGGGGTATGGCTACACCTTC.

This clone was found a few times. V usage is TRBV5-4 and J usage is TRBJ1-4, with no clear D. The V end was cut by 2 bases, the J end by 0 bases, with 2 bases between. CDR3 length equals 13 residues. Germline V gives CDR1 SGHNT, CDR2 YYREEE (reference sequence). As DNA, the CDR3 is TGTGCCAGCAGCTTTGCAACTAATGAAAAACTGTTTTTT. Translating it yields CASSFATNEKLFF.